This record looks at one TCR beta chain sequence and its context. No antigen is known for it. Noted treatment: oral pan-JAK inhibitor, 5-10 mg twice daily. From alopecia areata patients, lesional scalp punch biopsies and peripheral blood were collected. This sample was included in a study of CD8+ T cells in alopecia areata. Study-wide points: A single nonresponder leaves the baseline CD8+ expansion link to response uncertain. Lesional scalp, notably in alopecia totalis/universalis, had clonality above that of normal scalp.

This CDR3 spans 13 amino acids. CDR1 is MGHRA, CDR2 YSYEKL, per germline. Trimming shortened V by 1 base and J by 2 bases, and 6 bases separated the two germline ends. cDNA serving as the sequencing template came from extracted, reverse transcribed RNA. The table came from immunoSEQ multiplex PCR; TCRdb's copy has only in-frame clones and leaves some out. The table includes about 4,400 clones, 55% to 80% detected once. Specimen: skin, collected at week 4, from a patient treated with tofacitinib. The TCR comes from a human donor with alopecia areata. V and J are TRBV4-1 and TRBJ2-7, with D unresolved. DNA of the CDR3: TGCGCCAGCAGCCAAGGCGAGGCCTACGAGCAGTACTTC. This codes for CASSQGEAYEQYF.